The clone carrying this T cell receptor (beta chain) was seen a few times. No antigen is known for it. The junction differs from germline at one of its ends, possibly a read error. Primers: 60 Vbeta forward and 13 Jbeta reverse. Profiled with immunoSEQ multiplex PCR; TCRdb holds only in-frame clones, not every one. The sample consists of 60,000 to 90,000 clones, 65% to 75% of them appearing once. This entry belongs to a study of cytomegalovirus exposure and HLA in healthy donors. The study's findings and limits: In a later analysis, a missense DCLRE1C variant was linked to TCR beta V- and J-gene trimming.

The germline V gene has CDR1 SSHAT and CDR2 FNYEAQ (reference sequence). The CDR3 is 14 residues long. The source of this sequence is a man aged 35 to 55 in good health and CMV-seropositive. The sequenced material came from PBMCs. The V and J genes are TRBV7-7 and TRBJ2-5; 8 positions agree with TRBD2. The DNA of the CDR3 is TGTGCTAGCAGCGCCGGGGGGGATGGGGAGACCCAGTACTTC. It encodes CASSAGGDGETQYF.